A selection of T cell receptor beta chains follows, all from one sample in a study of identical twins. TCRdb re-derived calls from the 5' RACE reads in MiXCR, one entry per CDR3 protein. In the table there are 250,000 or so distinct CDR3 sequences, around 6.6% of which are singletons. The same data also went into a second study, on yellow fever vaccine responses in identical twins.

The sample comprised memory (CD45RO+) T cells sorted from blood. The receptors come from a woman aged 18 to 35 in good health. Each CDR3 is given with its conserved first and last residue. Each record gives: D gene, V gene, clone size, J gene, CDR3 DNA, CDR3 protein. D genes are given only for firm matches. Some rows have no size entry. The others give once, few or many, or a class for an expanded clone.

d_call: -; v_call: TRBV7-6; clone_size: -; j_call: TRBJ2-5; cdr3_nt: TGTGCCAGCAGCTTAGCTAGGTCAGAACAAGAGACCCAGTACTTC; cdr3_aa: CASSLARSEQETQYF
d_call: -; v_call: TRBV13; clone_size: -; j_call: TRBJ2-1; cdr3_nt: TGTGCCAGCGACGATAGAGTCGGAAGTGAGCAGTTCTTC; cdr3_aa: CASDDRVGSEQFF
d_call: -; v_call: TRBV20-1; clone_size: -; j_call: TRBJ1-5; cdr3_nt: TGCAGTGCTAGAGATAACGGGCAGGGAGACCATCAGCCCCAGCATTTT; cdr3_aa: CSARDNGQGDHQPQHF
d_call: TRBD1; v_call: TRBV12-3/TRBV12-4; clone_size: -; j_call: TRBJ1-5; cdr3_nt: TGTGCCAGCACAAAAAGGGGGGGGTCGACAGGGTTTACTCAGCCCCAGCATTTT; cdr3_aa: CASTKRGGSTGFTQPQHF
d_call: TRBD1; v_call: TRBV12-3/TRBV12-4; clone_size: -; j_call: TRBJ2-3; cdr3_nt: TGTGCCAGCAGAAAAACCGGGACAGGGGGCGAAGATACGCAGTATTTT; cdr3_aa: CASRKTGTGGEDTQYF
d_call: -; v_call: TRBV12-3/TRBV12-4; clone_size: many; j_call: TRBJ2-1; cdr3_nt: TGTGCCAGCAGTTTAAGGGGGACGGGACTCTCCTACAATGAGCAGTTCTTC; cdr3_aa: CASSLRGTGLSYNEQFF
d_call: TRBD2; v_call: TRBV4-1; clone_size: -; j_call: TRBJ2-1; cdr3_nt: TGCGCCAGCAGCCTGAGGGAGGGGCTCGGCTCCTACAATGAGCAGTTCTTC; cdr3_aa: CASSLREGLGSYNEQFF
d_call: TRBD2; v_call: TRBV7-2; clone_size: few; j_call: TRBJ2-5; cdr3_nt: TGTGCCAGCAGCTTAGTTAGCGGGGGGGCGGAGACCCAGTACTTC; cdr3_aa: CASSLVSGGAETQYF
d_call: TRBD1; v_call: TRBV11-2; clone_size: few; j_call: TRBJ2-5; cdr3_nt: TGTGCCAGCAGCCCCCGGACAGGGGTGGGCCAAGAGACCCAGTACTTC; cdr3_aa: CASSPRTGVGQETQYF
d_call: TRBD1; v_call: TRBV3-1; clone_size: many; j_call: TRBJ2-1; cdr3_nt: TGTGCCAGCAGCCAGACAGGGGCCTATCTGGAGTTCTTC; cdr3_aa: CASSQTGAYLEFF
d_call: TRBD1; v_call: TRBV3-1; clone_size: -; j_call: TRBJ2-3; cdr3_nt: TGTGCCAGCAGTCATAACAGGGGTTTAGGAGATACGCAGTATTTT; cdr3_aa: CASSHNRGLGDTQYF
d_call: TRBD1; v_call: TRBV29-1; clone_size: -; j_call: TRBJ2-3; cdr3_nt: TGCAGCGTTGAGGCCAGGGACAGGGACACAGATACGCAGTATTTT; cdr3_aa: CSVEARDRDTDTQYF
d_call: -; v_call: TRBV6-1; clone_size: -; j_call: TRBJ2-3; cdr3_nt: TGTGCCAGCAGTCGGGTTAAAAATGGCACAGATACGCAGTATTTT; cdr3_aa: CASSRVKNGTDTQYF
d_call: -; v_call: TRBV28; clone_size: many; j_call: TRBJ2-1; cdr3_nt: TGTGCCAGCAGTTCACAGTACCGGGACCGGAACCCGCGGAATGAGCAGTTCTTC; cdr3_aa: CASSSQYRDRNPRNEQFF
d_call: -; v_call: TRBV24-1; clone_size: -; j_call: TRBJ2-1; cdr3_nt: TGTGCCACCAGCGGAGGACTTTACAATGAGCAGTTCTTC; cdr3_aa: CATSGGLYNEQFF
d_call: -; v_call: TRBV5-6; clone_size: many; j_call: TRBJ2-2; cdr3_nt: TGTGCCAGCAGCTTGGGTAGCGGCGGCACCGGGGAGCTGTTTTTT; cdr3_aa: CASSLGSGGTGELFF
d_call: -; v_call: TRBV20-1; clone_size: -; j_call: TRBJ2-1; cdr3_nt: TGCAGTGCTGCCCACGGGGACACCTCCTACAATGAGCAGTTCTTC; cdr3_aa: CSAAHGDTSYNEQFF
d_call: TRBD2; v_call: TRBV27; clone_size: many; j_call: TRBJ2-1; cdr3_nt: TGTGCCAGCAGTTTAGACGCGGGAGATTGGAATGAGCAGTTCTTC; cdr3_aa: CASSLDAGDWNEQFF
d_call: -; v_call: TRBV20-1; clone_size: few; j_call: TRBJ2-5; cdr3_nt: TGCAGTGCTAGGAACAAGACCCAGTACTTC; cdr3_aa: CSARNKTQYF
d_call: -; v_call: TRBV12-3/TRBV12-4; clone_size: many; j_call: TRBJ1-2; cdr3_nt: TGTGCCAGCAGTTTGGAGCCCACCTATGGCTACACCTTC; cdr3_aa: CASSLEPTYGYTF
d_call: -; v_call: TRBV7-9; clone_size: -; j_call: TRBJ2-1; cdr3_nt: TGTGCCAGCAGCTTAGTGGACAGAAGCATCTACAATGAGCAGTTCTTC; cdr3_aa: CASSLVDRSIYNEQFF
d_call: TRBD1; v_call: TRBV5-1; clone_size: few; j_call: TRBJ1-4; cdr3_nt: TGCGCCAGCAGCCGACAGGGCGTAGAGGAAAAACTGTTTTTT; cdr3_aa: CASSRQGVEEKLFF
d_call: TRBD2; v_call: TRBV29-1; clone_size: -; j_call: TRBJ2-3; cdr3_nt: TGCAGCGTTGCCGGGACTAGCGGGAGAACAGATACGCAGTATTTT; cdr3_aa: CSVAGTSGRTDTQYF
d_call: TRBD1; v_call: TRBV3-1; clone_size: many; j_call: TRBJ1-2; cdr3_nt: TGTGCCAGCAGCCACGGGACAGTTAATGGCTACACCTTC; cdr3_aa: CASSHGTVNGYTF
d_call: TRBD2; v_call: TRBV15; clone_size: -; j_call: TRBJ2-1; cdr3_nt: TGTGCCACCAGCAGAATCGGGACTAGCGGGACTTATGAGCAGTTCTTC; cdr3_aa: CATSRIGTSGTYEQFF
d_call: TRBD2; v_call: TRBV29-1; clone_size: many; j_call: TRBJ2-1; cdr3_nt: TGCAGCGTCACGAAAACTAGCGGGAGAGCAAATGAGCAGTTCTTC; cdr3_aa: CSVTKTSGRANEQFF
d_call: -; v_call: TRBV25-1; clone_size: many; j_call: TRBJ1-2; cdr3_nt: TGTGCCAGCAGTGGTCGAGGGGAACCGAACCTCCGAGGTTTCTACACCTTC; cdr3_aa: CASSGRGEPNLRGFYTF
d_call: -; v_call: TRBV24-1; clone_size: few; j_call: TRBJ2-3; cdr3_nt: TGTGCCACCAGTGTCTCGGTCGGTCGCACAGATACGCAGTATTTT; cdr3_aa: CATSVSVGRTDTQYF
d_call: -; v_call: TRBV3-1; clone_size: many; j_call: TRBJ2-5; cdr3_nt: TGTGCCAGCAGCCAAGATCGGAGATTCGAGACCCAGTACTTC; cdr3_aa: CASSQDRRFETQYF
d_call: -; v_call: TRBV4-1; clone_size: many; j_call: TRBJ1-1; cdr3_nt: TGCGCCAGCAGCCAAGCCCCAGGAGTGAACACTGAAGCTTTCTTT; cdr3_aa: CASSQAPGVNTEAFF
d_call: -; v_call: TRBV20-1; clone_size: many; j_call: TRBJ1-1; cdr3_nt: TGCAGTGTGGGACGGCTGAACACTGAAGCTTTCTTT; cdr3_aa: CSVGRLNTEAFF
d_call: -; v_call: TRBV3-1; clone_size: many; j_call: TRBJ2-5; cdr3_nt: TGTGCCAGCACCCACGAGGCTCGAGAGACCCAGTACTTC; cdr3_aa: CASTHEARETQYF
d_call: -; v_call: TRBV9; clone_size: few; j_call: TRBJ1-2; cdr3_nt: TGTGCCAGCAGCGCCGCCCCAGCTAACTATGGCTACACCTTC; cdr3_aa: CASSAAPANYGYTF
d_call: TRBD2; v_call: TRBV12-3/TRBV12-4; clone_size: few; j_call: TRBJ2-1; cdr3_nt: TGTGCCAGCAGGATGGGTCCGGTAGCGGGGACCCAGGCTGGGCAGTTCTTC; cdr3_aa: CASRMGPVAGTQAGQFF
d_call: TRBD2; v_call: TRBV2; clone_size: -; j_call: TRBJ2-3; cdr3_nt: TGTGCCAGCAGGACTCCGGGACTAGCGGGAAGGCAGTATTTT; cdr3_aa: CASRTPGLAGRQYF
d_call: TRBD1; v_call: TRBV11-2; clone_size: -; j_call: TRBJ1-1; cdr3_nt: TGTGCCAGCAGCGTCGACAGGGGGCCGAACACTGAAGCTTTCTTT; cdr3_aa: CASSVDRGPNTEAFF
d_call: -; v_call: TRBV27; clone_size: few; j_call: TRBJ2-6; cdr3_nt: TGTGCCAGCACCCTCAGGGGCGGGGCCAACGTCCTGACTTTC; cdr3_aa: CASTLRGGANVLTF
d_call: TRBD1; v_call: TRBV5-5; clone_size: many; j_call: TRBJ1-6; cdr3_nt: TGTGCCAGCAGCTCAGAGGGGGCAGGGCATTCACCCCTCCACTTT; cdr3_aa: CASSSEGAGHSPLHF
d_call: TRBD1; v_call: TRBV3-1; clone_size: -; j_call: TRBJ2-7; cdr3_nt: TGTGCCAGCAGCCAAAGTCCTCCGGGACAGGGGTCTTACGAGCAGTACTTC; cdr3_aa: CASSQSPPGQGSYEQYF
d_call: -; v_call: TRBV5-1; clone_size: few; j_call: TRBJ2-5; cdr3_nt: TGCGCCAGCAGGTTTAAACCCGGACAAGAGACCCAGTACTTC; cdr3_aa: CASRFKPGQETQYF
d_call: -; v_call: TRBV10-3; clone_size: many; j_call: TRBJ1-5; cdr3_nt: TGTGCCATCAGTGACGGGGGCGGACAGCCCCAGCATTTT; cdr3_aa: CAISDGGGQPQHF
d_call: -; v_call: TRBV5-6; clone_size: -; j_call: TRBJ1-6; cdr3_nt: TGTGCCAGCAGCCGAAATAGTCCCCTCCACTTT; cdr3_aa: CASSRNSPLHF
d_call: -; v_call: TRBV12-3/TRBV12-4; clone_size: many; j_call: TRBJ1-4; cdr3_nt: TGTGCCAGCAGTTTTTCCAATGAAAAACTGTTTTTT; cdr3_aa: CASSFSNEKLFF
d_call: TRBD1; v_call: TRBV6-1; clone_size: few; j_call: TRBJ1-1; cdr3_nt: TGTGCCAGCAGGGAACAGGGGGGACCCACTGAAGCTTTCTTT; cdr3_aa: CASREQGGPTEAFF
d_call: TRBD1; v_call: TRBV14; clone_size: many; j_call: TRBJ2-3; cdr3_nt: TGTGCCAGCAGCCAAGGCAGGGGGCCCGGGGAAGATACGCAGTATTTT; cdr3_aa: CASSQGRGPGEDTQYF
d_call: -; v_call: TRBV20-1; clone_size: -; j_call: TRBJ1-2; cdr3_nt: TGCAGTGCTAGTGGCAACCTTAACTATGGCTACACCTTC; cdr3_aa: CSASGNLNYGYTF
d_call: TRBD2; v_call: TRBV4-1; clone_size: -; j_call: TRBJ2-5; cdr3_nt: TGCGCCAGCAGCCCTCGACTAGCGGGAGGGCCCAGAGAGACCCAGTACTTC; cdr3_aa: CASSPRLAGGPRETQYF
d_call: TRBD1; v_call: TRBV12-3/TRBV12-4; clone_size: few; j_call: TRBJ2-3; cdr3_nt: TGTGCCAGCAGTTTTACGTGGACCCTAGCCAAGGCTGGACAGGGGGCCTCAGATACGCAGTATTTT; cdr3_aa: CASSFTWTLAKAGQGASDTQYF
d_call: TRBD2; v_call: TRBV24-1; clone_size: -; j_call: TRBJ2-1; cdr3_nt: TGTGCCGTAGCAGAGCGGGAGAGAGGGAATGAGCAGTTCTTC; cdr3_aa: CAVAERERGNEQFF
d_call: TRBD1; v_call: TRBV19; clone_size: -; j_call: TRBJ1-5; cdr3_nt: TGTGCCAGAAGAGCCGGGACAGGGGTTGTTCAGCCCCAGCATTTT; cdr3_aa: CARRAGTGVVQPQHF
d_call: -; v_call: TRBV3-1; clone_size: few; j_call: TRBJ2-1; cdr3_nt: TGTGCCAGCAGCGGCTGGACAGAGCAGTTCTTC; cdr3_aa: CASSGWTEQFF
d_call: TRBD2; v_call: TRBV11-1; clone_size: many; j_call: TRBJ2-1; cdr3_nt: TGTGCCAGCAGCTCTACTGTTGGGCTAGCGGGAGTCAACAATGAGCAGTTCTTC; cdr3_aa: CASSSTVGLAGVNNEQFF
d_call: TRBD2; v_call: TRBV29-1; clone_size: -; j_call: TRBJ2-7; cdr3_nt: TGCAGCGTTATGCGGGCGGGGGGTTCCTACGAGCAGTACTTC; cdr3_aa: CSVMRAGGSYEQYF
d_call: -; v_call: TRBV20-1; clone_size: few; j_call: TRBJ2-5; cdr3_nt: TGCAGTGCAACACCGGGGGAGACCCAGTACTTC; cdr3_aa: CSATPGETQYF
d_call: -; v_call: TRBV7-2; clone_size: many; j_call: TRBJ1-2; cdr3_nt: TGTGCCAGCAGCTCTGACCTATTTGGGGATGGCTACACCTTC; cdr3_aa: CASSSDLFGDGYTF
d_call: -; v_call: TRBV6-1; clone_size: -; j_call: TRBJ2-1; cdr3_nt: TGTGCCAGCAGTGAAGCGGCAGGGTGGGATGAGCAGTTCTTC; cdr3_aa: CASSEAAGWDEQFF
d_call: -; v_call: TRBV6-1; clone_size: few; j_call: TRBJ1-2; cdr3_nt: TGTGCCAGCAGGCGGGACGGCTCCTATGGCTACACCTTC; cdr3_aa: CASRRDGSYGYTF
d_call: -; v_call: TRBV20-1; clone_size: few; j_call: TRBJ2-5; cdr3_nt: TGCAGTGCTTCTACAGGGCTGGAGACCCAGTACTTC; cdr3_aa: CSASTGLETQYF
d_call: -; v_call: TRBV10-1; clone_size: -; j_call: TRBJ2-5; cdr3_nt: TGCGCCAGCAGTGAGAACCTAGGTGGAGAGACCCAGTACTTC; cdr3_aa: CASSENLGGETQYF
d_call: -; v_call: TRBV12-3/TRBV12-4; clone_size: many; j_call: TRBJ1-1; cdr3_nt: TGTGCCAGCAGTTTAAAGTTGGGGTCTGAAGCTTTCTTT; cdr3_aa: CASSLKLGSEAFF